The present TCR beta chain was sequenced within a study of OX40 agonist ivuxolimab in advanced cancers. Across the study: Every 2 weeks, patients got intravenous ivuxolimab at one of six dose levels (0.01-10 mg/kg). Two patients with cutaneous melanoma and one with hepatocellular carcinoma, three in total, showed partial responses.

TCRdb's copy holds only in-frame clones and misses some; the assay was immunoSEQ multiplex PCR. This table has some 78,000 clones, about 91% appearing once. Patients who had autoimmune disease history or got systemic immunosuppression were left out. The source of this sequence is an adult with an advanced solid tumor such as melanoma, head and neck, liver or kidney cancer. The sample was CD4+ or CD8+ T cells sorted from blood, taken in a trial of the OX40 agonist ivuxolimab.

This CDR3 reads CASGGGIGQPQHF. In DNA form, the CDR3 reads TGTGCCAGCGGGGGAGGGATTGGGCAGCCCCAGCATTTT. The chain employs TRBV6-1 and TRBJ1-5; maybe TRBD1 (5 bases). The CDR3 has 13 residues. V was trimmed by 8 bases and J by 7 bases, leaving 15 bases between them. The germline V gene encodes CDR1 MNHNS and CDR2 SASEGT.